A selection of T cell receptor beta chains follows, all from one sample in a study of cytomegalovirus exposure and HLA in healthy donors. TCRdb's table, derived via immunoSEQ multiplex PCR, lists solely in-frame clones and lacks some. The table records approximately 89,000 clones, approximately 56% of them present only once. What was sequenced was PBMCs. The origin of the receptors is a woman aged 30 to 39 in good health and CMV-seropositive. Both conserved end residues are part of each CDR3. A D gene is named only where the DNA matches it firmly. Size is omitted from some rows. Given values are once, few, many or a class for expanded clones.

.,TRBJ1-6,few,TRBV4-2,TGTGCCAGCAGCTTAGTTACGCGGACAAGTAATTCACCCCTCCACTTT,CASSLVTRTSNSPLHF
.,TRBJ1-2,few,TRBV21-1,TGTGCCAGCAGCAAAGCCCGGGACAGGGGAAAGGGCTACACCTTC,CASSKARDRGKGYTF
.,TRBJ1-4,once,TRBV28,TGTGCCAGCTGGGGGGGAACCCCCCCCGGAAAACTGTTTTTT,CASWGGTPPGKLFF
.,TRBJ2-3,.,TRBV6-5,TGTGCCAGCCTGAGAGCCAGGGGTAGCGCAGATACGCAGTATTTT,CASLRARGSADTQYF
TRBD2,TRBJ2-5,.,TRBV7-6,TGTGCCAGCAGCTTAGTGGCGGGGGGGCAGGACCAAGAGACCCAGTACTTC,CASSLVAGGQDQETQYF
.,TRBJ2-2,few,TRBV19,TGTGCCAGTAGTTCTACAGGGAACACCGGGGAGCTGTTTTTT,CASSSTGNTGELFF
.,TRBJ1-6,.,TRBV5-6,TGTGCCAGCAGCTGGACAGTGAATAATTCACCCCTCCACTTT,CASSWTVNNSPLHF
TRBD1,TRBJ1-1,.,TRBV7-6,TGTGCCAGCAGCTCAGGGGGTGGCACTGAAGCTTTCTTT,CASSSGGGTEAFF
TRBD1,TRBJ2-2,few,TRBV11-1,TGTGCCAGCAGCAGACAGGGATGGTTGACCGGGGAGCTGTTTTTT,CASSRQGWLTGELFF
TRBD2,TRBJ2-1,.,TRBV6-5,TGTGCCAGCAGTAACTCCCAGCGGGGCAGTAATGAGCAGTTCTTC,CASSNSQRGSNEQFF
TRBD2,TRBJ2-7,.,TRBV15,TGTGCCACCAGCAGAGAGGCGCGGGGGTTTGGCTACGAGCAGTACTTC,CATSREARGFGYEQYF
.,TRBJ2-7,.,TRBV20-1,TGCAGTGCTACCCTAAGAGGGGAGCAGTACTTC,CSATLRGEQYF
.,TRBJ1-1,once,TRBV10-2,TGCGCCAGCAGTGAGTCGGGTTTAGGGGTTGAAGCTTTCTTT,CASSESGLGVEAFF
TRBD1,TRBJ2-5,few,TRBV28,TGTGCCAGCAGTTTCGGACAGGGGGCGCGAGAGACCCAGTACTTC,CASSFGQGARETQYF
.,TRBJ1-3,.,TRBV2,TGTGCCAGCACAGGGACACGTACCGGAAACACCATATATTTT,CASTGTRTGNTIYF
TRBD1,TRBJ1-4,few,TRBV4-1,TGCGCCAGCAGCTCACAGGGGGCGGGTGAAAAACTGTTTTTT,CASSSQGAGEKLFF
.,TRBJ2-3,.,TRBV5-1,TGCGCCAGCAGCTTGTCCGGGTCGGATACGCAGTATTTT,CASSLSGSDTQYF
TRBD2,TRBJ2-3,.,TRBV9,TGTGCCAGCAGCCCTCGAGGGGGGCGACTAGCGGGCGGCGGGGGCACAGATACGCAGTATTTT,CASSPRGGRLAGGGGTDTQYF
TRBD1,TRBJ2-7,once,TRBV5-1,TGCGCCAGCAGCTTGGAGGCAGGGGGATCCTACGAGCAGTACTTC,CASSLEAGGSYEQYF
TRBD1,TRBJ1-2,.,TRBV28,TGTGCCAGCAGTACTCTTAGGGGACAGGGCTATGGCTACCCCTTC,CASSTLRGQGYGYPF
.,TRBJ1-2,.,TRBV28,TGTGCCAGCGGCCCGGCAGGGCCTATCGTCTATGGCTACACCTTC,CASGPAGPIVYGYTF
.,TRBJ2-7,once,TRBV29-1,TGCAGCGTTGAAGATCCCACAGGTTACTACGAGCAGTACTTC,CSVEDPTGYYEQYF
TRBD1,TRBJ1-6,few,TRBV6-5,TGTGCCAGCAGTCCTGGGGACAGGGGAGATTCACCCCTCCACTTT,CASSPGDRGDSPLHF
.,TRBJ2-3,.,TRBV10-2,TGCGCCAGCAGGAGGGGGGGAGGCACAGATACGCAGTATTTT,CASRRGGGTDTQYF
TRBD2,TRBJ2-6,.,TRBV19,TGTGCCAGCACGACAGTTGGGACTACCGGGGCCAACGTCCTGACTTTC,CASTTVGTTGANVLTF
.,TRBJ1-5,.,TRBV7-3,TGTGCCAGCAGCTTAATGGGGCCCAATCAGCCCCAGCATTTT,CASSLMGPNQPQHF
.,TRBJ2-5,.,TRBV7-2,TGTGCCAGCAGCGTCGTATCGGAGACCCAGTACTTC,CASSVVSETQYF
.,TRBJ1-3,.,TRBV7-6,TGTGCCAGCAGCACACCTGGAAACACCATATATTTT,CASSTPGNTIYF
.,TRBJ1-5,.,TRBV5-6,TGTGCCAGCAGCTTGAGTGGCAGGGGAGTTCAGCCCCAGCATTTT,CASSLSGRGVQPQHF
.,TRBJ1-3,few,TRBV7-2,TGTGCCAGCAGCACAACCAAGGACAACTCTGGAAACACCATATATTTT,CASSTTKDNSGNTIYF
.,TRBJ1-6,.,TRBV25-1,TGTGCCAGCAACTACGGGGTTTCACCCCTCCACTTT,CASNYGVSPLHF
TRBD2,TRBJ2-1,.,TRBV5-1,TGCGCCAGCTCGGGGGCGGGGGGGATTTATGAGCAGTTCTTC,CASSGAGGIYEQFF
.,TRBJ1-4,.,TRBV4-1,TGCGCCAGCAGCCAAGCCGCAGGTAAACTGTTTTTT,CASSQAAGKLFF
.,TRBJ1-5,medium-sized,TRBV4-3,TGCGCCAGCAGCCAAGATCACGGGATTGGCAATCAGCCCCAGCATTTT,CASSQDHGIGNQPQHF
TRBD1,TRBJ1-5,.,TRBV6-5,TGTGCCAGCAGTTCGGCGGACAGGGTTCATCAGCCCCAGCATTTT,CASSSADRVHQPQHF
TRBD1,TRBJ1-6,few,TRBV9,TGTGCCAGCAGCGAAGGGACAGTCAATAATTCACCCCTCCACTTT,CASSEGTVNNSPLHF
.,TRBJ1-1,few,TRBV7-2,TGTGCCAGCAGCCCACGTAGAGGGACTGAAGCTTTCTTT,CASSPRRGTEAFF
.,TRBJ2-5,.,TRBV7-6,TGTGCCAGCAGCCGGGGGACAGATCGGGAGACCCAGTACTTC,CASSRGTDRETQYF
.,TRBJ1-6,.,TRBV6-6,TGTGCCAGCCGTACGGGGGTAAATTCACCCCTCCACTTT,CASRTGVNSPLHF
TRBD1,TRBJ1-1,.,TRBV28,TGTGCCAGCAGTACTACAGGGGGCGCGGAGGTGAACACTGAAGCTTTCTTT,CASSTTGGAEVNTEAFF
TRBD2,TRBJ2-5,.,TRBV10-2,TGCGCCAGCACCCAGACTAGCGGGGGGGTAGAGACCCAGTACTTC,CASTQTSGGVETQYF
.,TRBJ1-4,once,TRBV9,TGTGCCAGCAGCGTCTCGGGTACAACTAATGAAAAACTGTTTTTT,CASSVSGTTNEKLFF
.,TRBJ1-6,few,TRBV11-2,TGTGCCAGCAGCTTTTCCGTTGACAGTAATTCACCCCTCCACTTT,CASSFSVDSNSPLHF
.,TRBJ1-2,few,TRBV7-9,TGTGCCAGCAGCTTAGTATTAGTAGGGGTGATCAATGGCTACACCTTC,CASSLVLVGVINGYTF
.,TRBJ2-7,few,TRBV7-9,TGTGCCAGCAGTCCCGACAGGTACGAGCAGTACTTC,CASSPDRYEQYF
.,TRBJ2-7,few,TRBV5-1,TGCGCCAGCAGCTCGCAACAGAAACCCTACGAGCAGTACTTC,CASSSQQKPYEQYF
TRBD1,TRBJ2-3,.,TRBV6-1,TGTGCCAGCACCCGAGGGGGACAGGGCCCCCCCACGCAGTATTTT,CASTRGGQGPPTQYF
TRBD2,TRBJ2-1,.,TRBV5-5,TGTGCCAGTAGCGGGCCGCCCAATGAGCAGTTCTTC,CASSGPPNEQFF
.,TRBJ2-7,.,TRBV5-8,TGTGCCAGCAGCCGCCTGAGGACAGCCTACGAGCAGTACTTC,CASSRLRTAYEQYF
.,TRBJ1-2,.,TRBV5-4,TGTGCCAGCACCGGATACAGCCCTGGCTACACCTTC,CASTGYSPGYTF
.,TRBJ1-6,.,TRBV19,TGTGCCAGTAGTATAGTGGAGGGAAGGGGTTCACCCCTCCACTTT,CASSIVEGRGSPLHF
.,TRBJ1-1,once,TRBV21-1,TGTGCCAGCAGCAAAGCGATAAGAGGCGAAAACACTGAAGCTTTCTTT,CASSKAIRGENTEAFF
TRBD2,TRBJ2-1,.,TRBV14,TGTGCCAGCAGCCAAGTTTCTGGGACTAGCTCAAAAGGGAATGAGCAGTTCTTC,CASSQVSGTSSKGNEQFF
.,TRBJ2-1,few,TRBV4-1,TGCGCCAGCAGCCTCTTGACGTGGGGGGTCAGCTCCTACAATGAGCAGTTCTTC,CASSLLTWGVSSYNEQFF
TRBD1,TRBJ1-1,few,TRBV2,TGTGCCAGCAAAGACAGGGGATGGGGCACTGAAGCTTTCTTT,CASKDRGWGTEAFF
TRBD1,TRBJ2-4,.,TRBV18,TGTGCCAGCTCACCAGCCAACAGGGGGGCGAACATTCAGTACTTC,CASSPANRGANIQYF
TRBD1,TRBJ2-7,few,TRBV5-4,TGTGCCAGCGCCCCGGGACAGGGATCCTACGAGCAGTACTTC,CASAPGQGSYEQYF
TRBD2,TRBJ2-2,.,TRBV10-1,TGCGCCAGCATGGGAGGGACCGGGGAGCTGTTTTTT,CASMGGTGELFF
TRBD1,TRBJ2-1,.,TRBV7-2,TGTGCCAGCAGCTTAGTATGGACAGGGGTTGCCAATGAGCAGTTCTTC,CASSLVWTGVANEQFF
.,TRBJ1-6,.,TRBV11-2,TGTGCCAGCAGCTTGCTGGAGGAGTCTTCACCCCTCCACTTT,CASSLLEESSPLHF